This entry lists 11 T cell receptor beta chains sequenced from one sample in a study of regulatory T cells in long-lasting Graves disease. The time point: newly diagnosed GD, antithyroid drugs for less than 3 months. There was RNA extracted from PBMCs, and the TCR library was made from it. CDR3 regions were amplified by Arm-PCR using iRepertoire HTBI primers to build TCR beta libraries. TCRdb redid the calling of the multiplex PCR reads with MiXCR, one entry per CDR3 protein. The repertoire has roughly 420,000 distinct CDR3 sequences, about 16% of them found once; the top ten carry around a tenth. The same sample was also used in a study of T cells in Graves' hyperthyroidism and ophthalmopathy.

This material consisted of peripheral blood mononuclear cells (PBMCs), taken at new diagnosis, from a patient treated with antithyroid drugs. The receptors derive from a woman aged 25-40 years with Graves disease.

At least ten counts were recorded for this clonotype. CDR3 in amino acids: CASTTGTSGRAQYF. For the CDR3, the DNA is TGTGCCAGCACCACCGGGACTAGCGGGAGGGCCCAGTACTTC. V gene TRBV28 combines with J gene TRBJ2-5, with 16 bases fitting TRBD2. From germline, CDR1 is MDHEN and CDR2 SYDVKM. The J segment lost 9 bases and the V segment lost 7 bases, leaving 5 bases of the junction unmatched. CDR3 length: 14 amino acids.

This clonotype occurred many times. V is TRBV29-1 and J is TRBJ1-2; D remains ambiguous. The CDR3 runs 14 residues. Trimming stripped 4 bases from V and 1 base from J, with 13 bases between. The V gene's germline CDR1 is SQVTM and CDR2 ANQGSEA. The CDR3 sequence: CSVVQEGLNYGYTF. In DNA form, the CDR3 reads TGCAGCGTTGTGCAGGAAGGACTTAACTATGGCTACACCTTC.

The V gene is TRBV4-1, the J gene TRBJ2-1, with 7 bases fitting TRBD2. Unmatched junction bases numbered 12, after V lost 0 bases and J lost 10 bases. The CDR3 loop spans 16 amino acids. The germline CDR1 and CDR2 sequences are MGHRA and YSYEKL. The CDR3 region is CASSQDFRTWGGEQFF. The DNA for the CDR3 is TGCGCCAGCAGCCAAGATTTTAGGACTTGGGGGGGAGAGCAGTTCTTC.

This clonotype appeared many times. The V and J genes are TRBV28 and TRBJ1-2; 10 bases map to TRBD1. This CDR3 is 14 amino acids long. Germline V gene sequence: CDR1 MDHEN, CDR2 SYDVKM. V gave up 6 bases and J gave up 1 base; unmatched junction bases: 2. In DNA form, the CDR3 reads TGTGCCAGCAGGACAGGGGGCAATAACTATGGCTACACCTTC. This gives the protein CASRTGGNNYGYTF.

The table lists this clonotype with a few counts. The chain has TRBV6-1 and TRBJ2-2, with 9 bases fitting TRBD2. The germline CDR1 and CDR2 sequences are MNHNS and SASEGT. J lost 6 bases, V lost 5 bases, and 7 bases had no gene match. This CDR3 region has 15 residues. CDR3 sequence (DNA): TGTGCCAGCAGTCGAAAACTAGCGGGTTCCGGGGAGCTGTTTTTT. Amino acids: CASSRKLAGSGELFF.

The table lists this clonotype with a few counts. The chain uses TRBV28 and TRBJ2-1, with 7 positions matching TRBD2. With V trimmed by 7 bases and J by 4 bases, 13 bases remained unmatched. CDR1 and CDR2 from the germline V gene are MDHEN and SYDVKM. This CDR3 has 16 residues. This chain's CDR3 is CASTDPRLAVYNEQFF. DNA of the CDR3: TGTGCCAGCACCGACCCTCGGCTAGCGGTTTACAATGAGCAGTTCTTC. The full variable domain, its missing parts supplied by reference TRBV28 and TRBJ2-1, is DVKVTQSSRYLVKRTGEKVFLECVQDMDHENMFWYRQDPGLGLRLIYFSYDVKMKEKGDIPEGYSVSREKKERFSLILESASTNQTSMYLCASTDPRLAVYNEQFFGPGTRLTVL.

This clonotype was counted a few times. The chain carries TRBV6-2 or TRBV6-3 and TRBJ1-1; 7 bases line up with TRBD1. V shed 7 bases and J 7 bases; nucleotides not matched to a gene: 12. CDR1 is MNHEY and CDR2 is SVGEGT in the germline V gene. The CDR3 has 14 residues. CDR3 loop: CASKPRDSLIEAFF. The CDR3 coding sequence is TGTGCCAGCAAACCCAGGGACAGCCTCATTGAAGCTTTCTTT.

The sample holds many counts of this clonotype. The chain carries TRBV7-9 and TRBJ1-1; D gene uncertain. CDR1 is SEHNR and CDR2 is FQNEAQ in the germline V gene (reference sequence). The ends were cut back, 4 bases at V and 4 bases at J, with 19 bases in the middle. The CDR3 has 16 amino acids. CDR3 amino acids: CASSSPDRFSGTEAFF. The CDR3 region has the DNA TGTGCCAGCAGCTCACCAGACCGCTTTAGCGGCACTGAAGCTTTCTTT.

This clonotype was counted between two and nine times. Compared with germline, one end of the junction differs, possibly owing to a read error. The chain recombines TRBV19 with TRBJ1-1; TRBD1 might be the D (5 bases). Germline loops: CDR1 LNHDA, CDR2 SQIVND (reference sequence). This CDR3 has 12 residues. The DNA of the CDR3 is TGTGTCAGTAGTATTGGGACCACTGAAGCTTTCTTT. Translating gives CVSSIGTTEAFF. Together with reference TRBV19 and TRBJ1-1, the CDR3 gives the full variable domain: DGGITQSPKYLFRKEGQNVTLSCEQNLNHDAMYWYRQDPGQGLRLIYYSQIVNDFQKGDIAEGYSVSREKKESFPLTVTSAQKNPTAFYLCVSSIGTTEAFFGQGTRLTVV.

This sequence joins TRBV6-1 and TRBJ2-7; no definite D call. The ends were cut back, 4 bases at V and 2 bases at J, with 12 bases in the middle. Germline loops: CDR1 MNHNS, CDR2 SASEGT. The CDR3 length is 14 residues. The CDR3 spells CASSGFAAPYEQYF. CDR3 DNA: TGTGCCAGCAGTGGATTTGCGGCGCCCTACGAGCAGTACTTC.

The table lists this clonotype with many counts. This chain connects TRBV18 to TRBJ2-3; D possibly uses TRBD1 or TRBD2 (5 bases each). Between the trimmed V and J ends, which lost 0 bases and 8 bases, there was a span of 15 bases. The germline V gene has CDR1 KGHSH and CDR2 LQKENI. This CDR3 region has 15 residues. In DNA, the CDR3 is TGTGCCAGCTCACCACCGAACCGGGACGGCGGTACGCAGTATTTT. Protein product: CASSPPNRDGGTQYF.